This T cell receptor (beta chain) was identified during a study of cytomegalovirus exposure and HLA in healthy donors. Study-wide context: From donors who were HLA-typed, an early data release held around 85 million unique TCRs. General study results and limits: For TCR beta chains, V- and J-gene trimming was later linked to a missense DCLRE1C variant. An analysis that was carried out later associated 16,951 TCR beta sequences with HLA alleles at 0.05 false discovery rate.

A multiplex PCR was run with 60 Vbeta primers and 13 Jbeta primers. The repertoire was sequenced with immunoSEQ multiplex PCR; TCRdb's copy has only in-frame clones and lacks some. The sample contains 150,000 to 200,000 clones, roughly 80% of which appear only once. Germline V gene data show CDR1 as SGHDN and CDR2 as FVKESK. V lost 2 bases to trimming and J lost 1 base, with 20 bases between them. CDR3 length: 18 amino acids. Regarding this clone: Antigen: not known.

The chain carries TRBV14 and TRBJ2-5; tentatively, D is TRBD2 (7 bases). The sequencing input was PBMCs. This TCR came from a male donor in good health and CMV-seronegative. This chain's CDR3 is CASSQLRRGGAFQETQYF. In DNA form, the CDR3 reads TGTGCCAGCAGCCAACTTAGAAGGGGGGGGGCCTTCCAAGAGACCCAGTACTTC.